Shown below are 25 T cell receptor beta chains from a single sample sequenced in a study of shared clonotypes between healthy human individuals. Data came from immunoSEQ multiplex PCR; TCRdb stores just in-frame clones and leaves some out. The sample includes about 2.2 million clones, approximately 92% of them seen just once. CD45RO-negative, CCR7-selected cells formed the naive CD8 fraction, which excluded terminally differentiated effector memory CD45RA+ cells. Material: naive CD8+ T cells from PBMCs. Every receptor here comes from a man aged 18-30 years in good health. Some clones in this sample may be carry-over from other donors' samples.

The rearrangement joins TRBV14 to TRBJ2-3, with 13 bases lining up with TRBD2. Germline loops: CDR1 SGHDN, CDR2 FVKESK. Trimming removed 4 bases from V and 1 base from J; junction bases left unmatched: 8. This CDR3 has 18 residues. The CDR3 DNA sequence: TGTGCCAGCAGCCCCCGAGGACTAGCGGGAGTTGGCACAGATACGCAGTATTTT. Translated: CASSPRGLAGVGTDTQYF.

The chain couples TRBV11-2 to TRBJ1-1; D perhaps matches TRBD1 (5 bases). Germline V lookup: CDR1 SGHAT, CDR2 FQNNGV. With 3 bases removed from V and 2 bases from J, the gap between germline ends came to 16 bases. The CDR3 has 16 residues. The CDR3 region is CASSLETGGPNTEAFF. The CDR3 coding sequence is TGTGCCAGCAGCTTGGAAACAGGAGGGCCCAACACTGAAGCTTTCTTT.

The genes are TRBV28 and TRBJ1-2, with 8 bases lining up with TRBD1. The CDR3 extends over 16 amino acids. Germline CDR1 and CDR2: MDHEN and SYDVKM. The ends lost 6 bases at V and 0 bases at J; junction bases unmatched: 9. The CDR3 coding sequence is TGTGCCAGCAGACCAACCTCACAGGGGGCTAACTATGGCTACACCTTC. Translation: CASRPTSQGANYGYTF.

This rearrangement joins TRBV7-9 to TRBJ1-2; D possibly corresponds to TRBD1 (5 bases). Germline V CDR1 and CDR2: SEHNR, FQNEAQ (reference sequence). V was clipped by 5 bases and J by 2 bases, with 12 bases between them. This CDR3 has 14 amino acids. CDR3 DNA: TGTGCCAGCAGCGCGGACATCCGGAACTATGGCTACACCTTC. Translated, it gives CASSADIRNYGYTF.

This clone was seen only once. The V and J genes are TRBV10-3 and TRBJ1-2; no definite D call. Per germline, CDR1 ENHRY and CDR2 SYGVKD. This CDR3 has 16 residues. V shed 0 bases and J shed 6 bases, with 17 bases lying between them. The CDR3, as DNA: TGTGCCATCAGTGAGTCGAGTACCGAGGAATCGAATGGCTACACCTTC. Residues: CAISESSTEESNGYTF.

V gene TRBV2 combines with J gene TRBJ2-5, with 7 positions matching TRBD1. The CDR3 is 14 residues long. J was trimmed by 5 bases and V by 7 bases; bases with no gene match: 10. Germline lookup yields CDR1 SNHLY and CDR2 FYNNEI. Here the CDR3 DNA reads TGTGCCAGCACTCAGGGGGTAATTTACGAGACCCAGTACTTC. Encoded protein: CASTQGVIYETQYF.

The J gene is TRBJ1-1, the V gene TRBV27, with 8 bases fitting TRBD1. V shed 6 bases, J shed 1 base, and the junction held 7 bases outside the gene matches. Germline CDR1 reads MNHEY; CDR2 reads SMNVEV (reference sequence). The CDR3 has 15 residues. CDR3 in amino acids: CASRTWGQANTEAFF. DNA of the CDR3: TGTGCCAGCAGGACCTGGGGACAGGCGAACACTGAAGCTTTCTTT.

To note about this clone: The same CDR3 arises from other DNA sequences in this sample as well. The chain couples TRBV9 to TRBJ2-2, with D unresolved. This CDR3 contains 13 residues. Trimming cost V 0 bases and J 7 bases, with 7 bases left between them. The germline CDR1 and CDR2 sequences are SGDLS and YYNGEE. CDR3 DNA sequence: TGTGCCAGCAGCGTAGAGGGTGGCGGGGAGCTGTTTTTT. Translated: CASSVEGGGELFF.

The chain carries TRBV5-1 and TRBJ2-3; the match to TRBD2 covers 7 bases. The CDR3 has 13 amino acids. V was clipped by 4 bases and J by 6 bases; unmatched bases: 5. Germline lookup yields CDR1 SGHRS and CDR2 YFSETQ. The CDR3 nucleotides read TGCGCCAGCAGCGACCCACTAGCGGATACGCAGTATTTT. This gives the protein CASSDPLADTQYF.

The V call is TRBV28, the J call TRBJ2-5; TRBD2 matches at 10 bases. This CDR3 has 16 amino acids. Per the germline V gene, CDR1 is MDHEN and CDR2 is SYDVKM. V dropped 3 bases and J dropped 4; count of bases not matched to a gene: 8. This chain's CDR3 is CASSLGTSGNGETQYF. CDR3 coding DNA: TGTGCCAGCAGTTTGGGTACTAGCGGGAACGGAGAGACCCAGTACTTC.

This clone was seen once. The gene calls are TRBV6-1 and TRBJ2-5; D is unresolved. Deletions cut 0 bases from V and 1 base from J, with 3 bases between. Germline V gene lookup returns CDR1 MNHNS and CDR2 SASEGT. The CDR3 has 13 residues. CDR3 in DNA: TGTGCCAGCAGTGAAGCCATCCAAGAGACCCAGTACTTC. Amino acid sequence: CASSEAIQETQYF.

The chain uses TRBV29-1 and TRBJ2-1; TRBD2 matches at 9 bases. The germline V gene encodes CDR1 SQVTM and CDR2 ANQGSEA. The CDR3 covers 12 residues. The junction had 2 bases not matched to a gene; V was cut back by 1 base and J by 10 bases. The CDR3 reads CSVEGLAEEQFF. The CDR3 DNA follows: TGCAGCGTTGAAGGACTAGCGGAAGAGCAGTTCTTC.

This chain uses TRBV28 with TRBJ2-1; 12 positions match TRBD2. The ends lost 6 bases at V and 0 bases at J; junction bases unmatched: 9. The CDR3 covers 18 residues. Germline V gene sequence: CDR1 MDHEN, CDR2 SYDVKM. CDR3 nucleotide sequence: TGTGCCAGCAGCCCCCGGACTAGCGGGATCGGCTCCTACAATGAGCAGTTCTTC. This gives the protein CASSPRTSGIGSYNEQFF.

About this clone itself: The sample contains more than one DNA sequence encoding this CDR3. The chain joins TRBV16 to TRBJ1-1; D gene unclear. Per the germline V gene, CDR1 is KGHSY and CDR2 is FQNENV. This CDR3 is 14 amino acids long. V lost 0 bases to trimming and J lost 1 base, with 6 bases between them. As DNA, the CDR3 is TGTGCCAGCAGCCAATCGGCCGGGAACACTGAAGCTTTCTTT. This gives the protein CASSQSAGNTEAFF.

This clone has only a few counts. Other DNA sequences in the sample encode the same CDR3. This chain connects TRBV9 to TRBJ2-7; perhaps TRBD1 as D (5 bases). This CDR3 contains 13 residues. Germline V CDR1 and CDR2: SGDLS, YYNGEE. V was pared by 0 bases and J by 3 bases, with 7 bases between. The CDR3 loop reads CASSVGRDYEQYF. The CDR3 bases are TGTGCCAGCAGCGTAGGCAGGGACTACGAGCAGTACTTC.

The chain recombines TRBV28 with TRBJ2-2; D may be TRBD1 (5 bases). Trimming shortened V by 3 bases and J by 6 bases, and 14 bases separated the two germline ends. CDR1 and CDR2 from the germline V gene are MDHEN and SYDVKM. This CDR3 contains 15 residues. The CDR3 reads CASSFIQGIPGELFF. The CDR3, as DNA: TGTGCCAGCAGTTTTATCCAGGGTATCCCCGGGGAGCTGTTTTTT.

The chain joins TRBV5-6 to TRBJ2-7; D uncertain. CDR1 is SGHDT, CDR2 YYEEEE, per germline. The CDR3 has 13 residues. Between the trimmed V and J ends, which lost 2 bases and 7 bases, there was a span of 13 bases. CDR3 sequence: CASSLGFPGEQYF. In DNA form, the CDR3 reads TGTGCCAGCAGCTTAGGATTTCCTGGGGAGCAGTACTTC.

Note on this clone: In the same sample, other DNA sequences code for this CDR3. The gene calls are TRBV6-6 and TRBJ2-7, with D possibly matching TRBD2 (6 bases). CDR3 length equals 13 residues. Germline V CDR1 and CDR2: MNHNY, SVGAGI (reference sequence). V lost 0 bases to trimming and J lost 4 bases, with 7 bases between them. This CDR3 reads CASSYSAGYEQYF. In DNA, the CDR3 is TGTGCCAGCAGTTACTCTGCGGGATACGAGCAGTACTTC.

About this clone: The sample contains more than one DNA sequence encoding this CDR3. The rearrangement joins TRBV29-1 to TRBJ1-2; no definite D call. V was clipped by 4 bases and J by 4 bases, with 7 bases between them. This CDR3 is 11 amino acids long. In germline, CDR1 is SQVTM, CDR2 ANQGSEA. The CDR3 is CSVGTVYGYTF. For the CDR3, the DNA is TGCAGCGTTGGAACCGTCTATGGCTACACCTTC.

This sequence joins TRBV5-8 and TRBJ2-7, with D perhaps matching TRBD2 (5 bases). V was cut by 5 bases and J by 1 base, with 10 bases left in between. Germline V gene sequence: CDR1 SGHTS, CDR2 YDEGEE. This CDR3 spans 13 amino acids. CDR3 DNA: TGTGCCAGCAGGGAAAGCGGTTCCTACGAGCAGTACTTC. Translating gives CASRESGSYEQYF.

The chain links TRBV9 to TRBJ1-2, with a tentative D call TRBD1 (5 bases). The length of the CDR3 is 13 residues. Germline V CDR1 and CDR2: SGDLS, YYNGEE. Trimming cost V 3 bases and J 7 bases, with 13 bases left between them. The CDR3 here is CASSGRDPFGYTF. CDR3 coding DNA: TGTGCCAGCAGCGGACGGGACCCTTTTGGCTACACCTTC.

CDR3 in DNA: TGTGCCAGCAGCCAAGATCCCCCCGCGGGAGAAGGGGATACGCAGTATTTT. This translates into CASSQDPPAGEGDTQYF. The chain employs TRBV14 and TRBJ2-3; 7 nucleotides align to TRBD2. The CDR3 totals 17 residues. CDR1 and CDR2 (germline): SGHDN, FVKESK. After removal of 0 bases from V and 6 bases from J, the junction contained 12 bases not matched to a gene.

The rearrangement joins TRBV15 to TRBJ2-1; D is ambiguous. V shed 3 bases and J shed 9 bases, with 18 bases lying between them. This CDR3 has 15 residues. Germline V gives CDR1 LNHNV, CDR2 YYDKDF (reference sequence). This CDR3 is CATSRVRSVASEQFF. For the CDR3, the DNA is TGTGCCACCAGCAGGGTCCGTTCGGTCGCCAGTGAGCAGTTCTTC.

The CDR3 protein is CASSLREYTEAFF. For the CDR3, the DNA is TGTGCCAGCAGCCTCAGGGAATACACTGAAGCTTTCTTT. The rearrangement joins TRBV9 to TRBJ1-1, with a weak D call TRBD1 (5 bases). The length of the CDR3 is 13 residues. Per the germline V gene, CDR1 is SGDLS and CDR2 is YYNGEE. V lost 4 bases, J lost 3 bases, and 10 bases lay in between.

Concerning this clone itself: The sample holds other DNA sequences that translate to the same CDR3. The V gene is TRBV27, the J gene TRBJ2-1, with D possibly TRBD1 on 6 matching bases. The ends were cut back, 6 bases at V and 0 bases at J, with 12 bases in the middle. Germline V gene sequence: CDR1 MNHEY, CDR2 SMNVEV (reference sequence). The CDR3 runs 15 residues. CDR3 amino acids: CASSRGQSSYNEQFF. The DNA for the CDR3 is TGTGCCAGCAGCCGCGGACAGAGCTCCTACAATGAGCAGTTCTTC.